These 21 T cell receptor beta chains originate from one sample sequenced in a study of cytomegalovirus exposure and HLA in healthy donors. The PCR was carried out with 60 Vbeta primers and 13 Jbeta primers. The table came from immunoSEQ multiplex PCR; TCRdb's copy has only in-frame clones and leaves some out. The sample records roughly 160,000 clones, roughly 81% being singletons. Material: PBMCs. These receptors were taken from a woman in her forties or fifties in good health and CMV-seronegative.

The rearrangement joins TRBV9 to TRBJ1-2, with a weak D call TRBD1 (5 bases). The CDR3 length is 15 residues. Trimming stripped 3 bases from V and 6 bases from J, with 18 bases between. The germline gives CDR1 SGDLS, CDR2 YYNGEE. The CDR3 loop is CASSADPGTYDGYTF. The DNA for the CDR3 is TGTGCCAGCAGCGCGGATCCCGGGACTTACGATGGCTACACCTTC. Using reference TRBV9 and TRBJ1-2 for the parts outside the CDR3, the full variable domain is DSGVTQTPKHLITATGQRVTLRCSPRSGDLSVYWYQQSLDQGLQFLIQYYNGEERAKGNILERFSAQQFPDLHSELNLSSLELGDSALYFCASSADPGTYDGYTFGSGTRLTVV.

This clone was counted only a few times. The genes are TRBV18 and TRBJ2-1, with 8 bases aligning to TRBD2. Germline V gene lookup returns CDR1 KGHSH and CDR2 LQKENI. Trimming removed 5 bases from V and 10 bases from J; junction bases left unmatched: 10. The CDR3 is 14 residues long. The CDR3 loop reads CASSTGTSIAEQFF. The CDR3, as DNA: TGTGCCAGCTCAACCGGGACTAGTATAGCCGAGCAGTTCTTC.

The V call is TRBV27, the J call TRBJ2-4; 14 nucleotides agree with TRBD2. The CDR3 covers 19 residues. The V and J ends lost 9 bases and 3 bases, in that order; junction bases with no gene match: 16. In germline, CDR1 is MNHEY, CDR2 SMNVEV (reference sequence). The CDR3 here is CASRRAPGLAGVSKNIQYF. The CDR3 coding sequence is TGTGCCAGTAGGCGGGCCCCGGGACTAGCGGGAGTGAGCAAAAACATTCAGTACTTC.

The chain joins TRBV10-1 to TRBJ2-3; no clear D gene. CDR3 length: 15 residues. The V end lost 0 bases, the J end lost 0 bases, and 7 bases lay between the germline ends. Germline CDR1 and CDR2: WNHNN and SYGVQD (reference sequence). CDR3 region: CASSESRRSTDTQYF. The CDR3 DNA reads TGCGCCAGCAGTGAGTCTCGGCGGAGCACAGATACGCAGTATTTT.

The chain recombines TRBV2 with TRBJ2-1; no clear D. The CDR3 extends over 15 amino acids. The germline V gene encodes CDR1 SNHLY and CDR2 FYNNEI. The germline V and J ends were trimmed by 5 bases and 7 bases, with 18 bases remaining between them. The DNA of the CDR3 is TGTGCCAGCAGTCCTCCTCCCCGCGCTGAGAATGAGCAGTTCTTC. Translating gives CASSPPPRAENEQFF.

The chain has TRBV7-2 and TRBJ1-5; 7 nucleotides agree with TRBD1. CDR3 length: 15 amino acids. Unmatched junction bases numbered 5, after V lost 1 base and J lost 5 bases. Germline lookup yields CDR1 SGHTA and CDR2 FQGNSA. CDR3 DNA: TGTGCCAGCAGCTTAGGTGGCAGGGGGGATCAGCCCCAGCATTTT. It is translated as CASSLGGRGDQPQHF.

This rearrangement joins TRBV5-4 to TRBJ1-2, with D maybe TRBD1 (5 bases). Germline CDR1 and CDR2: SGHNT and YYREEE (reference sequence). The CDR3 is 15 amino acids. V was cut by 0 bases and J by 2 bases, with 11 bases left in between. CDR3 DNA: TGTGCCAGCAGCTTGGCTCAGGGTGGGAACTATGGCTACACCTTC. Amino acid sequence: CASSLAQGGNYGYTF.

The gene calls are TRBV2 and TRBJ2-5, with a tentative D call TRBD2 (6 bases). V was clipped by 3 bases and J by 3 bases, with 8 bases between them. This CDR3 spans 13 amino acids. Germline V gene data show CDR1 as SNHLY and CDR2 as FYNNEI. The CDR3 spells CASSEWREETQYF. The CDR3, as DNA: TGTGCCAGCAGTGAGTGGAGGGAAGAGACCCAGTACTTC.

V gene TRBV28 combines with J gene TRBJ1-2; TRBD1 matches at 10 bases. The CDR3 totals 15 residues. Germline values: CDR1 MDHEN, CDR2 SYDVKM. Trimming removed 4 bases from V and 7 bases from J; junction bases left unmatched: 9. CDR3 coding DNA: TGTGCCAGCAGTTCACCGGGACAGGGGATCTTTGGCTACACCTTC. Protein: CASSSPGQGIFGYTF.

The count of this clone is one. V and J are TRBV6-5 and TRBJ2-1; maybe TRBD1 (5 bases). Germline V CDR1 and CDR2: MNHEY, SVGAGI. This CDR3 is 14 amino acids long. The germline V and J ends were trimmed by 0 bases and 12 bases, with 15 bases remaining between them. CDR3 DNA: TGTGCCAGCAGTTACTCCAGACAAACCCAGGGGCAGTTCTTC. This translates into CASSYSRQTQGQFF.

This chain joins TRBV19 and TRBJ1-2; the D is unclear. Germline CDR1 LNHDA, CDR2 SQIVND (reference sequence). The CDR3 covers 13 residues. With 1 base removed from V and 8 bases from J, the gap between germline ends came to 11 bases. CDR3 sequence reads: CASSIVPEVGYTF. The CDR3, as DNA: TGTGCCAGTAGTATAGTTCCCGAGGTGGGCTACACCTTC.

This sequence joins TRBV4-1 and TRBJ1-2, with a tentative D call TRBD1 (5 bases). Trimming stripped 0 bases from V and 3 bases from J, with 11 bases between. Germline V gene data show CDR1 as MGHRA and CDR2 as YSYEKL. The CDR3 covers 15 residues. In nucleotides, the CDR3 is TGCGCCAGCAGCCAAGAGTCCACAGGCTACTATGGCTACACCTTC. This encodes CASSQESTGYYGYTF.

The chain uses TRBV7-9 and TRBJ2-1; 13 bases are shared with TRBD2. This CDR3 region has 15 residues. Germline V gives CDR1 SEHNR, CDR2 FQNEAQ (reference sequence). V lost 5 bases and J lost 8; bases outside the gene matches: 6. The CDR3 nucleotides read TGTGCCAGCAGCCACGGACTAGCGGGAGACCATGAGCAGTTCTTC. Its translation is CASSHGLAGDHEQFF. The full variable domain, with the rest looked up from reference TRBV7-9 and TRBJ2-1, is DTGVSQNPRHKITKRGQNVTFRCDPISEHNRLYWYRQTLGQGPEFLTYFQNEAQLEKSRLLSDRFSAERPKGSFSTLEIQRTEQGDSAMYLCASSHGLAGDHEQFFGPGTRLTVL.

The sample holds one count of this clone. V and J are TRBV2 and TRBJ1-2; 8 bases map to TRBD1. Germline V gene lookup returns CDR1 SNHLY and CDR2 FYNNEI. CDR3 length: 15 amino acids. J lost 4 bases, V lost 3 bases, and 7 bases had no gene match. In nucleotides, the CDR3 is TGTGCCAGCAGTGACAGGGGGCGCTCAGTCTATGGCTACACCTTC. This sequence encodes CASSDRGRSVYGYTF.

The V call is TRBV7-2, the J call TRBJ2-7; no firm D call. CDR1 SGHTA and CDR2 FQGNSA come from the germline V gene. V was clipped by 4 bases and J by 6 bases, with 10 bases between them. The CDR3 spans 12 residues. This CDR3 reads CASSSSGSEQYF. CDR3 nucleotides: TGTGCCAGCAGCTCATCAGGATCCGAGCAGTACTTC.

J is TRBJ2-5 and V is TRBV10-3; weak D call: TRBD2 (6 bases). V was shortened by 6 bases and J by 1 base, with 18 bases between the two germline ends. Germline CDR1 ENHRY, CDR2 SYGVKD. The CDR3 has 16 residues. CDR3 region: CAISHDVLAIQETQYF. The CDR3 nucleotides read TGTGCCATCAGCCACGACGTGCTAGCGATCCAAGAGACCCAGTACTTC.

V usage is TRBV7-7 and J usage is TRBJ2-1; TRBD2 matches 12 bases. Trimming took 5 bases from V and 5 from J; bases not matched to a gene: 4. Germline V gene lookup returns CDR1 SSHAT and CDR2 FNYEAQ (reference sequence). This CDR3 is 15 amino acids long. CDR3 coding DNA: TGTGCCAGCAGCCCGCTAGCGGGAGGGGACAATGAGCAGTTCTTC. Protein product: CASSPLAGGDNEQFF.

V usage is TRBV19 and J usage is TRBJ2-1; weak D call: TRBD1 (5 bases). Trimming cost V 4 bases and J 5 bases, with 18 bases left between them. Germline V CDR1 and CDR2: LNHDA, SQIVND (reference sequence). The CDR3 loop spans 16 amino acids. The CDR3 DNA follows: TGTGCCAGTAGTACTGGTGGTTATCAGGGAAACAATGAGCAGTTCTTC. Its protein is CASSTGGYQGNNEQFF.

This clone was seen a few times. Other nucleotide sequences from this sample produce the same CDR3. This rearrangement joins TRBV6-1 to TRBJ1-2; D not resolved. V was shortened by 1 base and J by 6 bases, with 12 bases between the two germline ends. From germline, CDR1 is MNHNS and CDR2 SASEGT. The CDR3 contains 14 residues. CDR3 sequence: CASSEGRGGHGYTF. The CDR3 DNA is TGTGCCAGCAGTGAAGGACGGGGAGGGCATGGCTACACCTTC.

The chain carries TRBV7-9 and TRBJ1-6; perhaps TRBD1 as D (6 bases). CDR3 size: 13 residues. V lost 6 bases and J 8 bases, leaving 11 bases between the germline ends. CDR1 and CDR2 (germline): SEHNR, FQNEAQ (reference sequence). The CDR3: CASRGEGDSPLHF. As DNA, the CDR3 is TGTGCCAGCAGGGGGGAGGGGGATTCACCCCTCCACTTT.

CDR3 DNA: TGTGCCAGCAGTTACTCCGGGACAAGAGAGACCCAGTACTTC. This codes for CASSYSGTRETQYF. The chain links TRBV6-5 to TRBJ2-5; D perhaps matches TRBD1 (6 bases). The V gene lost 0 bases and the J gene lost 4 bases, with 9 bases spanning the gap. The CDR3 is made up of 14 amino acids. Germline loops: CDR1 MNHEY, CDR2 SVGAGI.